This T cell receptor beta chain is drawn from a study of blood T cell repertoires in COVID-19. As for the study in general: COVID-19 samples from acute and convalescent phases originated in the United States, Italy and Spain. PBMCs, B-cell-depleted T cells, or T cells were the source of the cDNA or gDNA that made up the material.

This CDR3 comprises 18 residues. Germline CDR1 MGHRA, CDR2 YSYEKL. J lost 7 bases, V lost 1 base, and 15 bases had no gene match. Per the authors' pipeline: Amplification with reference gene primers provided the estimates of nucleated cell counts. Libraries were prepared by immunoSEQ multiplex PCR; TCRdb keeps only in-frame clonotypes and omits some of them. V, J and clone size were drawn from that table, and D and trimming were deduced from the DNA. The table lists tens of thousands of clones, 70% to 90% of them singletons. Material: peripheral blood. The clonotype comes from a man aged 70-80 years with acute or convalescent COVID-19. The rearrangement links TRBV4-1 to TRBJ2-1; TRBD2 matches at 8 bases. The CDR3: CASSQVVAGREGRNEQFF. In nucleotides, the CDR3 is TGCGCCAGCAGCCAAGTCGTAGCCGGGAGGGAGGGGAGAAATGAGCAGTTCTTC.